The clone carrying this T cell receptor (beta chain) occurred many times. TCRbeta libraries were built with three rounds of nested PCR, modified from ARM-PCR. TCRdb redid the calling of the multiplex PCR reads with MiXCR, one entry per CDR3 protein. Of some 100,000 distinct CDR3 sequences in the sample, 60% to 70% were seen once. The template was RNA from unsorted bulk tissue. Distant lung tissue was collected more than 3 cm away from the tumor edge. This sample is part of a study of tumor and adjacent non-tumor tissue in lung cancer. The trim removed 2 bases at V and 2 bases at J, leaving 7 bases unmatched. The CDR3 runs to 16 residues. In germline, CDR1 is DFQATT, CDR2 SNEGSKA (reference sequence).

The sequence came from a man aged 55 to 69 with non-small cell lung cancer. Sequencing was carried out using distant non-tumor lung tissue. The rearrangement uses TRBV20-1 and TRBJ2-2, with TRBD2 matching over 8 bases. DNA for the CDR3: TGCAGTGCTAGACCTTCAAGCGGGGGTAACACCGGGGAGCTGTTTTTT. Protein sequence: CSARPSSGGNTGELFF.